This T cell receptor beta chain was sequenced during a study of human T cells and chemical hapten exposure. Time point defined: pre-sensitization, week 0. Stated treatment: therapeutic diphenylcyclopropenone sensitization with weekly scalp DPC. Those who donated were patients with alopecia, 18 to 70 years of age, and suitable for DPC. The study, taken as a whole, reports: Expanded TCRs produced significantly more large CDR3 similarity clusters than controls did.

This clonotype has just a few counts. Its antigen is currently unknown. The CDR3 consists of 11 residues. Germline loops: CDR1 SEHNR, CDR2 FQNEAQ (reference sequence). The V end lost 2 bases, the J end lost 8 bases, and 6 bases lay between the germline ends. For the library, individual cDNA molecules each received unique molecular identifiers. TCRdb called the RACE reads again in MiXCR, with one record for every CDR3 protein. Here the sample spans under 400,000 distinct CDR3 sequences, 5% to 6.5% being singletons. This rearrangement joins TRBV7-9 to TRBJ1-2; no clear D gene. This TCR came from a woman between 50 and 59 years old with alopecia areata. Some clones in this sample may be carry-over from other donors' samples. The specimen comprised whole blood, sampled in connection with sensitization to the hapten diphenylcyclopropenone (DPC). CDR3: CASSLPYGYTF. The CDR3 coding sequence is TGTGCCAGCAGCTTACCCTACGGCTACACCTTC.